The rows below give T cell receptor beta chains drawn from one sample of a study of CD8+ T cells in alopecia areata. Produced via immunoSEQ multiplex PCR; TCRdb's table is partial and in-frame only. The sample carries 95,000 to 110,000 clones, around 50% recorded once. The sample taken for sequencing was CD4+ T cells sorted from blood. Every receptor here comes from a human donor in good health. The CDR3 runs from the conserved cysteine through the conserved F or W. A D gene is named only where the DNA matches it firmly. Clone size appears in some rows only: once, few, many, or a class for an expanded clone.

D,J,V,size,CDR3,DNA
-,TRBJ1-2,TRBV2,-,CASSPLPDRYYGYTF,TGTGCCAGCAGTCCCCTACCTGACAGGTACTATGGCTACACCTTC
-,TRBJ2-1,TRBV7-9,-,CASSSDSYNEQFF,TGTGCCAGCAGCTCTGACAGTTACAATGAGCAGTTCTTC
-,TRBJ2-3,TRBV21-1,few,CASSIRTSGESTDTQYF,TGTGCCAGCAGCATCCGGACTAGCGGGGAAAGCACAGATACGCAGTATTTT
TRBD2,TRBJ2-4,TRBV19,few,CASSKRTSGDNIQYF,TGTGCCAGTAGTAAAAGGACTAGCGGGGATAACATTCAGTACTTC
-,TRBJ2-7,TRBV7-3,-,CASSLSYEQYF,TGTGCCAGCAGCCTATCCTACGAGCAGTACTTC
TRBD1,TRBJ1-4,TRBV30,-,CARQGADEKLFF,TGTGCCCGACAGGGAGCGGATGAAAAACTGTTTTTT
TRBD1,TRBJ2-7,TRBV9,-,CASSRQGSYEQYF,TGTGCCAGCAGCCGACAGGGCTCCTACGAGCAGTACTTC
-,TRBJ2-4,TRBV2,-,CASSDNGSKNIQYF,TGTGCCAGCAGTGATAACGGGTCCAAAAACATTCAGTACTTC
TRBD1,TRBJ2-6,TRBV4-2,-,CASHSGQGTNVLTF,TGTGCCAGCCATTCAGGACAGGGGACCAACGTCCTGACTTTC
-,TRBJ1-5,TRBV6-1,few,CASRSQGKRDQPQHF,TGTGCCAGCAGAAGTCAGGGAAAGAGGGATCAGCCCCAGCATTTT
-,TRBJ2-3,TRBV19,-,CASSIEGGIRVYF,TGTGCCAGTAGTATAGAAGGGGGAATTCGTGTGTATTTT
-,TRBJ2-1,TRBV5-4,-,CASSQKSRDNEQFF,TGTGCCAGCAGCCAGAAGTCCAGAGACAATGAGCAGTTCTTC
TRBD1,TRBJ2-5,TRBV18,-,CASSRVGQGETQYF,TGTGCCAGCTCACGAGTCGGACAGGGAGAGACCCAGTACTTC
-,TRBJ1-6,TRBV30,-,CAWSVRGTGSYNSPLHF,TGTGCCTGGAGTGTACGTGGGACGGGCAGCTATAATTCACCCCTCCACTTT
-,TRBJ1-5,TRBV4-3,few,CASSPQASNQPQHF,TGCGCCAGCAGCCCCCAAGCAAGCAATCAGCCCCAGCATTTT
TRBD1,TRBJ1-5,TRBV11-2,-,CASSPGRGQGSQPQHF,TGTGCCAGCAGCCCAGGGCGGGGACAGGGAAGCCAGCCCCAGCATTTT
-,TRBJ2-7,TRBV5-4,-,CASSRSGEQYF,TGTGCCAGCAGCCGGTCGGGGGAGCAGTACTTC
-,TRBJ2-2,TRBV29-1,-,CSAADTGELFF,TGCAGCGCCGCGGACACCGGGGAGCTGTTTTTT
TRBD2,TRBJ2-1,TRBV11-1,-,CASSQRGGPRTDNEQFF,TGTGCCAGCAGCCAACGCGGGGGGCCCCGTACGGACAATGAGCAGTTCTTC
-,TRBJ2-7,TRBV28,few,CASSRQGRYGEQYF,TGTGCCAGCTCCCGGCAGGGGCGATACGGGGAGCAGTACTTC
-,TRBJ2-3,TRBV30,-,CAWTGTVADTQYF,TGTGCCTGGACAGGGACGGTTGCAGATACGCAGTATTTT
TRBD1,TRBJ1-2,TRBV29-1,-,CSVTRTGRYGYTF,TGCAGCGTAACACGGACAGGGCGCTATGGCTACACCTTC
TRBD1,TRBJ2-1,TRBV5-1,-,CASSRTGGINEQFF,TGCGCCAGCAGTCGGACAGGGGGCATAAATGAGCAGTTCTTC
-,TRBJ1-1,TRBV29-1,-,CSVSWGIGTEAFF,TGCAGCGTTTCCTGGGGTATTGGCACTGAAGCTTTCTTT
-,TRBJ1-5,TRBV2,few,CASQGRGNQPQHF,TGTGCCAGCCAGGGGAGAGGCAATCAGCCCCAGCATTTT
TRBD2,TRBJ2-3,TRBV4-2,-,CASSQEVLSGGNTDTQYF,TGTGCCAGCAGCCAAGAGGTTTTAAGCGGGGGCAACACAGATACGCAGTATTTT
-,TRBJ2-4,TRBV2,once,CASVLSNIQYF,TGTGCCAGCGTTCTTTCAAACATTCAGTACTTC
-,TRBJ2-5,TRBV4-2,-,CASSSQRETQYF,TGTGCCAGCAGCTCCCAACGTGAGACCCAGTACTTC
-,TRBJ2-3,TRBV2,-,CASRRADTQYF,TGTGCCAGCAGGCGCGCAGATACGCAGTATTTT
TRBD1,TRBJ1-1,TRBV5-1,-,CASSYRQGLKTEAFF,TGCGCCAGCAGCTACCGACAGGGGTTAAAGACTGAAGCTTTCTTT
-,TRBJ2-7,TRBV25-1,few,CASRDQAGSSYEQYF,TGTGCCAGCAGGGATCAGGCGGGGTCCTCCTACGAGCAGTACTTC
-,TRBJ2-6,TRBV25-1,-,CASRVWGRGANVLTF,TGTGCCAGCCGCGTATGGGGAAGGGGGGCCAACGTCCTGACTTTC
TRBD2,TRBJ2-1,TRBV5-1,-,CASSSSGGPYNEQFF,TGCGCCAGCAGCTCCAGCGGGGGTCCCTACAATGAGCAGTTCTTC
-,TRBJ1-6,TRBV5-1,few,CASSPGPEDSPLHF,TGCGCCAGCAGCCCGGGGCCTGAGGATTCACCCCTCCACTTT
TRBD1,TRBJ2-1,TRBV5-1,-,CASSPGDRENEQFF,TGCGCCAGCAGCCCTGGGGACAGGGAGAATGAGCAGTTCTTC
TRBD2,TRBJ2-7,TRBV4-2,few,CASSQGLADPYEQYF,TGTGCCAGCAGCCAAGGCCTAGCGGACCCCTACGAGCAGTACTTC
-,TRBJ1-1,TRBV2,few,CASSEDRFGYTEAFF,TGTGCCAGCAGTGAAGATCGGTTCGGATACACTGAAGCTTTCTTT
-,TRBJ1-2,TRBV29-1,-,CSVDPSGARNGYTF,TGCAGCGTTGACCCTTCAGGGGCGAGGAATGGCTACACCTTC
-,TRBJ1-3,TRBV2,-,CASSEGNSGNTIYF,TGTGCCAGCAGTGAGGGGAATTCTGGAAACACCATATATTTT
-,TRBJ1-2,TRBV7-2,-,CASSEDGYYGYTF,TGTGCCAGCAGTGAGGACGGCTACTATGGCTACACCTTC
TRBD1,TRBJ1-1,TRBV5-4,-,CASNPGQGAKDTEAFF,TGTGCCAGCAACCCGGGACAGGGGGCGAAAGACACTGAAGCTTTCTTT
-,TRBJ2-7,TRBV6-6,-,CAILGDNSYEQYF,TGTGCCATTCTGGGGGACAACTCCTACGAGCAGTACTTC
-,TRBJ2-5,TRBV29-1,-,CSVDGGVQETQYF,TGCAGCGTTGATGGGGGAGTCCAAGAGACCCAGTACTTC
-,TRBJ2-7,TRBV28,-,CASKPYLSSYEQYF,TGTGCCAGCAAACCATATCTTAGCTCCTACGAGCAGTACTTC
TRBD1,TRBJ1-1,TRBV30,-,CAWTTGGTEAFF,TGTGCCTGGACCACAGGGGGCACTGAAGCTTTCTTT
TRBD1,TRBJ1-1,TRBV5-1,-,CASSSVSTGDTEAFF,TGCGCCAGCAGCTCTGTTTCGACAGGGGACACTGAAGCTTTCTTT
-,TRBJ2-5,TRBV28,-,CASGGMGETQYF,TGTGCCAGTGGGGGGATGGGGGAGACCCAGTACTTC
-,TRBJ1-4,TRBV15,-,CATSRDPRKGEKLFF,TGTGCCACCAGCAGAGACCCACGAAAGGGTGAAAAACTGTTTTTT
-,TRBJ1-5,TRBV7-6,-,CASSLDGGQPQHF,TGTGCCAGCAGCTTAGATGGCGGTCAGCCCCAGCATTTT